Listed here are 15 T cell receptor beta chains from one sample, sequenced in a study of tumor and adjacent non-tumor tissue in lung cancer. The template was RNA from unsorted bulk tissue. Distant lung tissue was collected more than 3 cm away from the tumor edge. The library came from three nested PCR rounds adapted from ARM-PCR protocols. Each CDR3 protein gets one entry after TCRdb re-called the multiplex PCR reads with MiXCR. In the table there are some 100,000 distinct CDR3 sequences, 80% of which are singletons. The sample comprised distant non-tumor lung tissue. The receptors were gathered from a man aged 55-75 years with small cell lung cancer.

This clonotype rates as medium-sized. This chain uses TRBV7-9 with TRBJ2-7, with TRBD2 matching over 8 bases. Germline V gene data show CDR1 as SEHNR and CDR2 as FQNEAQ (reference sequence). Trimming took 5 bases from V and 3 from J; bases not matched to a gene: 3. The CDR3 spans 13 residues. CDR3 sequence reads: CASSQREHYEQYF. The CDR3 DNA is TGTGCCAGCAGCCAGCGGGAGCACTACGAGCAGTACTTC.

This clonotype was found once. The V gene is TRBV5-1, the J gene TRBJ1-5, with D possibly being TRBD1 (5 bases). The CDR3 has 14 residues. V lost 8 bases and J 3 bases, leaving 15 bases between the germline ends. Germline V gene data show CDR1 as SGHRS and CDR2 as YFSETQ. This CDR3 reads CARSADSPNQPQHF. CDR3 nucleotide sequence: TGCGCCAGAAGCGCCGACAGTCCCAATCAGCCCCAGCATTTT. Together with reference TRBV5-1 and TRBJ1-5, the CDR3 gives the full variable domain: KAGVTQTPRYLIKTRGQQVTLSCSPISGHRSVSWYQQTPGQGLQFLFEYFSETQRNKGNFPGRFSGRQFSNSRSEMNVSTLELGDSALYLCARSADSPNQPQHFGDGTRLSIL.

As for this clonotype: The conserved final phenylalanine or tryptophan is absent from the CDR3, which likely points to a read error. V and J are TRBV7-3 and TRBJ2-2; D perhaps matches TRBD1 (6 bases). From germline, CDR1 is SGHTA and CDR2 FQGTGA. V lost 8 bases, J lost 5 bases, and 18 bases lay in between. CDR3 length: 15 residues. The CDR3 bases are TGTGCCAGCGGCGTCCCGGACAGCCCTACCGGGGAGCTGTTTTAT. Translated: CASGVPDSPTGELFY.

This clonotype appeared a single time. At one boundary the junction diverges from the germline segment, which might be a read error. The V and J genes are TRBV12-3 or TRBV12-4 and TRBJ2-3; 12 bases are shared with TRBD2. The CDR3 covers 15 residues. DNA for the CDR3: TGTGTCAGCAATCATAGGGGACTAGCGGGAGATACGCAGTATTTT. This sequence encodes CVSNHRGLAGDTQYF.

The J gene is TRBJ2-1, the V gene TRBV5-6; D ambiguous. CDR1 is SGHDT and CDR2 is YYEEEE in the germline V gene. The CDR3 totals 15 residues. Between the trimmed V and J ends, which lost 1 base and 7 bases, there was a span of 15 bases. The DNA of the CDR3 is TGTGCCAGCAGCTTGAGGCCTCAAACTGTAAATGAGCAGTTCTTC. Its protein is CASSLRPQTVNEQFF.

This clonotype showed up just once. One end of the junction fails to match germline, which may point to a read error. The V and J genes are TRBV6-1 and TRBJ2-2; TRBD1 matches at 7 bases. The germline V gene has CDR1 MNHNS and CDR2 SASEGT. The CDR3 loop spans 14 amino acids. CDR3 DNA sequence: TGTGCCAGCATTCGACAGGGCGCCACCGGGGAGCTGCTTTTT. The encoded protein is CASIRQGATGELLF.

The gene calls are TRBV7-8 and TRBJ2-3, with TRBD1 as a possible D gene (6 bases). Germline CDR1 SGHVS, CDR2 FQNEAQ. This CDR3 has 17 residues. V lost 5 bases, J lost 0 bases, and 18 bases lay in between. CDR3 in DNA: TGTGCCAGCAGCCGGAAGCGGACAGCTTTTAGCACAGATACGCAGTATTTT. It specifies CASSRKRTAFSTDTQYF.

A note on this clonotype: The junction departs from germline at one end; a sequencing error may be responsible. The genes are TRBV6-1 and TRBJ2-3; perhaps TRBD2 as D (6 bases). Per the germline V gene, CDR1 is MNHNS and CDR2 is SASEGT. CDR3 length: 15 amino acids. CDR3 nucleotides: TGCGCCAGCAATGAACACGGGAGTGCTTCAGATACGCAGTATTTT. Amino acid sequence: CASNEHGSASDTQYF.

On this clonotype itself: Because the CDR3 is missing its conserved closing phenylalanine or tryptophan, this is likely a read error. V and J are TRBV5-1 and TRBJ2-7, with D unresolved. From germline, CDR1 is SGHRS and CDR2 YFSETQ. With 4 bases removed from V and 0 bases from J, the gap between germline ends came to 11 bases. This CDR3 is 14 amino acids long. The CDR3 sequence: CASSVVLSSYEQYI. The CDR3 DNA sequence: TGCGCCAGCAGCGTTGTGTTGAGCTCCTACGAGCAGTACATC.

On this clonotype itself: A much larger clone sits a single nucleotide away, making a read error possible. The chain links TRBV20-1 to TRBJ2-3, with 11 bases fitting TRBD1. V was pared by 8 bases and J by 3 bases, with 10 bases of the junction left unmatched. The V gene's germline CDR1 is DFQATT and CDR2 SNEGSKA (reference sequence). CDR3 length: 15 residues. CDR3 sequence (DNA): TGCAGTACCGTACGGACAGGGGGCGCGACAGATACGCAGTATTTT. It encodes CSTVRTGGATDTQYF.

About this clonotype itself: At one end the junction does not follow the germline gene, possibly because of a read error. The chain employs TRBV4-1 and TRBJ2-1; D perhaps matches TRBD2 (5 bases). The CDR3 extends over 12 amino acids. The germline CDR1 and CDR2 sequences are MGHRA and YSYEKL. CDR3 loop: CANSHVSVNQFF. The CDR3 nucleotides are TGCGCCAACAGCCATGTTAGCGTCAATCAGTTCTTC.

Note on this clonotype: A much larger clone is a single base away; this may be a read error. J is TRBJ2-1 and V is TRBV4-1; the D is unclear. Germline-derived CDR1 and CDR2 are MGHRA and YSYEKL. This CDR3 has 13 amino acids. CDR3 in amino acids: CASNQPSAYEQFF. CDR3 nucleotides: TGCGCCAGCAACCAACCATCTGCATATGAGCAGTTCTTC.

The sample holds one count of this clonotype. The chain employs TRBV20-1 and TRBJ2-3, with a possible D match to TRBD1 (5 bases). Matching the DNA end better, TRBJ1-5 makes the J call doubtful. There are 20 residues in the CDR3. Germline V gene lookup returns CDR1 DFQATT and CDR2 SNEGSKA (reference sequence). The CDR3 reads CSARAGTGRLADICTDTQHF. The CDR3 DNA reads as TGCAGTGCTAGAGCTGGCACGGGGAGACTAGCGGACATTTGCACAGATACGCAGCATTTT.

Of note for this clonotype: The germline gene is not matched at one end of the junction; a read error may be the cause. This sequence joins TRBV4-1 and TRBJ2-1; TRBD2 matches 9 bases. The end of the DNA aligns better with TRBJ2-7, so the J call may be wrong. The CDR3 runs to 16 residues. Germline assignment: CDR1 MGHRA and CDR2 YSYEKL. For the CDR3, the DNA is TGCGTCAGCACCCAAGATCGACTAGCGGCCCACAATGAGCAGTACTTC. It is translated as CVSTQDRLAAHNEQYF.

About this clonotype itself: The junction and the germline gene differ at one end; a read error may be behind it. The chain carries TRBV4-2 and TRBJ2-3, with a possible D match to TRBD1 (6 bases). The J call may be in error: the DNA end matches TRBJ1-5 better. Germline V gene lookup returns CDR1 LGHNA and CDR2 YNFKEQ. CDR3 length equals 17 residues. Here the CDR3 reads CASSQVQHGGWTDTQHF. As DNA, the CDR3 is TGTGCAAGCAGCCAAGTTCAACATGGTGGGTGGACAGATACACAGCATTTT.